The text below deals with one T cell receptor beta chain. Its target is not known. The sample is drawn from a study of T cells in Graves' hyperthyroidism and ophthalmopathy. RNA transcripts gave rise to amplified TCR beta CDR3 regions. The TCR CDR3 first-round RT-PCR relied on the HTBI primer set. MiXCR, run by TCRdb on the multiplex PCR reads, gives a single entry per CDR3 protein. The table records a few hundred thousand distinct CDR3 sequences, around 15% of them present only once. Germline-derived CDR1 and CDR2 are LNHDA and SQIVND (reference sequence). The CDR3 loop spans 17 amino acids. Trimming cost V 3 bases and J 2 bases, with 18 bases left between them. Those patients with uncontrolled infection, other autoimmune disease, pregnancy or lactation were excluded. PBMCs were derived from approximately 10 ml fresh peripheral blood. Findings and limits, study-wide: Ophthalmopathy and stable hyperthyroidism were told apart by a 13 V-J model.

The source material was blood. This receptor was obtained from a young woman with Graves' hyperthyroidism. The rearrangement uses TRBV19 and TRBJ2-3; weak D call: TRBD2 (6 bases). CDR3: CASSISSGGKYTDTQYF. The CDR3 region has the DNA TGTGCCAGTAGTATCTCGAGTGGAGGGAAATACACAGATACGCAGTATTTT.